This T cell receptor beta chain emerged from a study of blood T cell repertoires in COVID-19. About the study: Collection of acute and convalescent COVID-19 samples took place in the United States, Italy and Spain. From T cells, B-cell-depleted T cells, or PBMCs came the material, which was cDNA or gDNA.

Germline values: CDR1 MGHRA, CDR2 YSYEKL. The ends lost 4 bases at V and 2 bases at J; junction bases unmatched: 5. The CDR3 extends over 14 amino acids. As originally analysed: Amplification with reference gene primers provided the estimates of nucleated cell counts. Profiling relied on immunoSEQ multiplex PCR, and the TCRdb table lists in-frame clones only, not all of them. D and trimming were read from the DNA, whereas the V and J calls and clone size are those reported in that table. The table shows around 110,000 clones, with about nine tenths occurring only once. The chain combines TRBV4-1 with TRBJ2-7, with TRBD1 identical over 7 bases. The sample comprised peripheral blood. The clonotype comes from a man in his forties with acute or convalescent COVID-19. The CDR3 DNA is TGCGCCAGCAGCCGAGAAGGGACAGCCTACGAGCAGTACTTC. Protein product: CASSREGTAYEQYF.